These T cell receptor beta chains were read from a single sample in a study of T-cell memory formation after mild COVID-19. TCRdb reanalysed the 5' RACE reads using MiXCR and keeps one entry per CDR3 protein. Of fewer than 250,000 distinct CDR3 sequences in the sample, around 25% were seen once. Sequenced material: PBMCs or a T cell subset sorted from them (not recorded which). These receptors were taken from an adult woman who had mild COVID-19 (a few samples of this study predate the infection). Cell type and time point are not known. The CDR3 runs from the conserved cysteine through the conserved F or W. The order of the fields is D gene, clone size, V gene, J gene, CDR3 DNA, CDR3 protein. A D gene is named only where the DNA matches it firmly. Rows may omit the clone size; those that give it use once, few, many or a size class.

d_call: TRBD1
clone_size: few
v_call: TRBV20-1
j_call: TRBJ2-4
cdr3_nt: TGCAGTGCTAGTGGACAGGGGGGGAACATTCAGTACTTC
cdr3_aa: CSASGQGGNIQYF

d_call: .
clone_size: once
v_call: TRBV18
j_call: TRBJ1-1
cdr3_nt: TGTGCCAGCTCACCACCGATTCTGCAGGGCGCCACTGAAGCTTTCTTT
cdr3_aa: CASSPPILQGATEAFF

d_call: .
clone_size: few
v_call: TRBV24-1
j_call: TRBJ2-5
cdr3_nt: TGTGCCACCAGTTCCGGGCCAGAGACCCAGTACTTC
cdr3_aa: CATSSGPETQYF

d_call: .
clone_size: once
v_call: TRBV20-1
j_call: TRBJ1-2
cdr3_nt: TGCAGTGCTATTCGGACGAACTATGGCTACACCTTC
cdr3_aa: CSAIRTNYGYTF

d_call: .
clone_size: .
v_call: TRBV19
j_call: TRBJ1-4
cdr3_nt: TGTGCCAGTAGTCTTCATCCCCCGGAAACAACTAATGAAAAACTGTTTTTT
cdr3_aa: CASSLHPPETTNEKLFF

d_call: .
clone_size: few
v_call: TRBV7-9
j_call: TRBJ2-2
cdr3_nt: TGTGCCAGCAGCTTTTCAGGCCTAGCGAGGGACGCCGGGGAGCTGTTTTTT
cdr3_aa: CASSFSGLARDAGELFF

d_call: TRBD1
clone_size: few
v_call: TRBV5-1
j_call: TRBJ2-1
cdr3_nt: TGCGCCAGCAGCTGGGGACAGGGACTCCCCTCCTACAATGAGCAGTTCTTC
cdr3_aa: CASSWGQGLPSYNEQFF

d_call: TRBD2
clone_size: many
v_call: TRBV7-9
j_call: TRBJ2-1
cdr3_nt: TGTGCCAGCAGCGTATTAGCGGGATTTAAACCTAACAATGAGCAGTTCTTC
cdr3_aa: CASSVLAGFKPNNEQFF

d_call: .
clone_size: .
v_call: TRBV6-5
j_call: TRBJ1-4
cdr3_nt: TGTGCCAGCAGCTACGGTGGGGGGTCGGAAAAACTGTTTTTT
cdr3_aa: CASSYGGGSEKLFF

d_call: .
clone_size: few
v_call: TRBV20-1
j_call: TRBJ1-2
cdr3_nt: TGCAGTGCTAGAGATGTTGAGACGGGGGACTATGGCTACACCTTC
cdr3_aa: CSARDVETGDYGYTF

d_call: .
clone_size: .
v_call: TRBV7-8
j_call: TRBJ2-7
cdr3_nt: TGTGCCAGCAGCTTAGGACCAACCGCGTACGAGCAGTACTTC
cdr3_aa: CASSLGPTAYEQYF

d_call: TRBD2
clone_size: many
v_call: TRBV7-9
j_call: TRBJ2-1
cdr3_nt: TGTGCCAGCAGCGTGAATTCGGGAGGGTACAATGAGCAGTTCTTC
cdr3_aa: CASSVNSGGYNEQFF

d_call: .
clone_size: .
v_call: TRBV7-2
j_call: TRBJ1-1
cdr3_nt: TGTGCCAGCAGCTTACAGGGACAGAACACTGAAGCTTTCTTT
cdr3_aa: CASSLQGQNTEAFF

d_call: .
clone_size: .
v_call: TRBV10-3
j_call: TRBJ2-2
cdr3_nt: TGTGCCATCAGTGTGGCCGTCGGCAACACCGGGGAGCTGTTTTTT
cdr3_aa: CAISVAVGNTGELFF

d_call: .
clone_size: few
v_call: TRBV15
j_call: TRBJ2-3
cdr3_nt: TGTGCCACCAGCAGAGAGGGCGGGACGACGCAGTATTTT
cdr3_aa: CATSREGGTTQYF

d_call: .
clone_size: .
v_call: TRBV7-9
j_call: TRBJ1-2
cdr3_nt: TGTGCCAGCAGCTTAAGCTCTGCTAACTATGGCTACACCTTC
cdr3_aa: CASSLSSANYGYTF

d_call: .
clone_size: .
v_call: TRBV7-7
j_call: TRBJ2-7
cdr3_nt: TGTGCCAGCAGCTTAGTAAGGTACTGGGGCCAGGAGACCTACGAGCAGTACTTC
cdr3_aa: CASSLVRYWGQETYEQYF

d_call: .
clone_size: few
v_call: TRBV7-8
j_call: TRBJ2-6
cdr3_nt: TGTGCCAGCAGCTCTACTAGAACTAGCCACGCTTCTGGGGCCAACGTCCTGACTTTC
cdr3_aa: CASSSTRTSHASGANVLTF

d_call: .
clone_size: few
v_call: TRBV4-2
j_call: TRBJ2-3
cdr3_nt: TGTGCCAGCAGCCAAGAGGGAGTGTGGACTAACTCGATCACAGATACGCAGTATTTT
cdr3_aa: CASSQEGVWTNSITDTQYF

d_call: .
clone_size: .
v_call: TRBV7-9
j_call: TRBJ1-1
cdr3_nt: TGTGCCAGCAGCTTAGGTTCGACTGAAGCTTTCTTT
cdr3_aa: CASSLGSTEAFF

d_call: TRBD1
clone_size: .
v_call: TRBV18
j_call: TRBJ1-4
cdr3_nt: TGTGCCAGCTCACCTCAACAGGGGGCTCAGGAAAAACTGTTTTTT
cdr3_aa: CASSPQQGAQEKLFF

d_call: .
clone_size: few
v_call: TRBV19
j_call: TRBJ1-5
cdr3_nt: TGTGCCAGTAGTGATTCGGGCGTTTTGGTCCAGCCCCAGCATTTT
cdr3_aa: CASSDSGVLVQPQHF

d_call: TRBD1
clone_size: few
v_call: TRBV12-3/TRBV12-4
j_call: TRBJ1-2
cdr3_nt: TGTGCCAGCAGTCCGGGAGGGACAGGGGTGTCTGGCTACACCTTC
cdr3_aa: CASSPGGTGVSGYTF

d_call: TRBD1
clone_size: few
v_call: TRBV7-9
j_call: TRBJ2-7
cdr3_nt: TGTGCCAGCAGCTCGCCCCCGGGACAGGGTACGGACGAGCAGTACTTC
cdr3_aa: CASSSPPGQGTDEQYF

d_call: .
clone_size: .
v_call: TRBV4-3
j_call: TRBJ2-6
cdr3_nt: TGCGCCAGCAGCCAACAGGCGGTGGGGGTCTCTGGGGCCAACGTCCTGACTTTC
cdr3_aa: CASSQQAVGVSGANVLTF

d_call: .
clone_size: .
v_call: TRBV7-2
j_call: TRBJ1-2
cdr3_nt: TGTGCCAGCAGCTTAACGGCGTGGGGGAACTATGGCTACACCTTC
cdr3_aa: CASSLTAWGNYGYTF

d_call: TRBD1
clone_size: .
v_call: TRBV6-6
j_call: TRBJ2-7
cdr3_nt: TGTGCCAGCAGTGCGGGACAGGGGGCTTCCTACGAGCAGTACTTC
cdr3_aa: CASSAGQGASYEQYF